This is a list of T cell receptor beta chains from one sample in a study of blood T cells in healthy people across ages. MiXCR was run by TCRdb on the 5' RACE reads, yielding one entry per CDR3 protein. In the table there are approximately 900,000 distinct CDR3 sequences, 40% to 60% of which are singletons. Sequencing used blood. The receptors were sampled from a young man in good health. Each CDR3 is given with its conserved first and last residue. A D gene is named only where the DNA matches it firmly. The size entry is marked missing in some rows and otherwise reads once, few, many or a size class.

d_gene,abundance,j_gene,v_gene,CDR3nt,CDR3aa
TRBD1,.,TRBJ2-7,TRBV28,TGTGCCAGCAGTGGACAGGGGAGAGTCCCCTACGAGCAGTACTTC,CASSGQGRVPYEQYF
TRBD2,.,TRBJ2-3,TRBV3-1,TGTGCCAGCAGCCAAGTCAGCGGGGGGGCCGCAGATACGCAGTATTTT,CASSQVSGGAADTQYF
.,.,TRBJ2-3,TRBV29-1,TGCAGCGTTGAGCGGCAGGGTACAGATGCGCAGTATTTT,CSVERQGTDAQYF
.,.,TRBJ1-1,TRBV29-1,TGCAGCGTTGACGCAGGCGGGGGGACTGAAGCTTTCTTT,CSVDAGGGTEAFF
.,.,TRBJ1-6,TRBV4-3,TGCGCCAGCAGCCAAGAAGTGCGGAAATCCGGAGGTTCACCCCTCCACTTT,CASSQEVRKSGGSPLHF
.,.,TRBJ1-5,TRBV20-1,TGCAGTGCTCGTTCGACAGGTTATCAGCCCCAGCATTTT,CSARSTGYQPQHF
.,.,TRBJ2-3,TRBV19,TGTGCCAGTACCCGGTCGAGCAGGGGCAGTGCAGATACGCAGTATTTT,CASTRSSRGSADTQYF
.,few,TRBJ2-3,TRBV27,TGTGCCAGCAGTTTCAGGGACCGCAGCGCAGATACGCAGTATTTT,CASSFRDRSADTQYF
TRBD1,.,TRBJ2-7,TRBV6-5,TGTGCCAGCAGGGACAGGGAGAGCTCCTACGAGCAGTACTTC,CASRDRESSYEQYF
TRBD2,.,TRBJ2-3,TRBV30,TGTGCCTGGAGTCCCGCCGGGGGGGAAGGAGATACGCAGTATTTT,CAWSPAGGEGDTQYF
TRBD2,once,TRBJ2-5,TRBV7-2,TGTGCCGGCAGCCGTACTAGCGGTGGAGAGACCCAGTACTTC,CAGSRTSGGETQYF
.,.,TRBJ2-7,TRBV28,TGTGCCAGCAACCGCCGGGGGATCTCCTACGAGCAGTACTTC,CASNRRGISYEQYF
.,.,TRBJ1-2,TRBV20-1,TGCAGTGCTGGGGGGATCGGCGGCGTCGGCTACACCTTC,CSAGGIGGVGYTF
TRBD1,.,TRBJ1-1,TRBV5-1,TGCGCCAGCAGCTTGACAGGGGGCCCCCTGAACACTGAAGCTTTCTTT,CASSLTGGPLNTEAFF
TRBD2,.,TRBJ2-3,TRBV4-2,TGTGCCAGCAGCCAAGAACCAGCGGGGGGCCAATACACAGATACGCAGTATTTT,CASSQEPAGGQYTDTQYF
TRBD1,.,TRBJ2-5,TRBV29-1,TGCAGCGCAAAACGACAGGGTGGACAAGAGACCCAGTACTTC,CSAKRQGGQETQYF
.,.,TRBJ2-7,TRBV29-1,TGCAGCGTTGTGGATCCCGAGCAGTACTTC,CSVVDPEQYF
TRBD1,few,TRBJ1-6,TRBV28,TGTGCCAGCAGCCCCGGACAGGGGGATAATTCACCCCTCCACTTT,CASSPGQGDNSPLHF
TRBD2,.,TRBJ2-1,TRBV7-2,TGTGCCAACAGCATACTAGCGGGGGAGATCCTCAATGAGCAGTTCTTC,CANSILAGEILNEQFF
.,.,TRBJ2-3,TRBV28,TGTGCCAGCAGTCTGACTAGTCCAGATACGCAGTATTTT,CASSLTSPDTQYF
.,.,TRBJ2-3,TRBV29-1,TGCAGCGTTGAAGATGGGGCTACAGATACGCAGTATTTT,CSVEDGATDTQYF
.,.,TRBJ2-7,TRBV6-5,TGTGCCAGCAGTTACGACGCCTACGAGCAGTACTTC,CASSYDAYEQYF
TRBD1,many,TRBJ2-1,TRBV10-3,TGTGCCATCAGTGAGGCGGGACAGGGGGATGGTGAGCAGTTCTTC,CAISEAGQGDGEQFF
.,many,TRBJ1-2,TRBV6-5,TGTGCCAGCAGTAGTGGGGCGTATGGCTACACCTTC,CASSSGAYGYTF